Below, 23 T cell receptor beta chains from the same sample are listed, as sequenced in a study of T cells expressing NK-cell markers (TCRdb year 2020). The method was 5' RACE. Reads for this sample came from an Illumina HiSeq 2000. After the reads were reprocessed by TCRdb, one entry was made per CDR3 protein sequence, with no DNA. This sample's table has entries for around 100,000 distinct CDR3 sequences. The ten largest account for approximately 18% of the sample. What was sequenced was blood T cells: a sorted CD56 or NKG2C T cell subset, CD4+ or CD8+ T cells, or bulk PBMC T cells (not recorded which). These receptors were obtained from a woman between 18 and 70 years old in good health.

The chain combines TRBV30 with TRBJ2-5; TCRdb proposes TRBD1, but this gene call is untestable without DNA. The germline gives CDR1 GTSNPN, CDR2 SVGIG (reference sequence). The CDR3 is 16 amino acids. The CDR3 is CAWSTPGTGGPETQYF.

The chain recombines TRBV4-3 with TRBJ2-7; the TRBD2 assignment by TCRdb is unverifiable without DNA. Germline values: CDR1 LGHNA, CDR2 YSLEER. The CDR3 consists of 15 residues. The CDR3 is CASSQDKGPWYEQYF.

The chain combines TRBV4-3 with TRBJ2-7; TCRdb names TRBD1, which stays unverified in the absence of DNA. Germline V gene lookup returns CDR1 LGHNA and CDR2 YSLEER. CDR3 length equals 15 residues. The CDR3 is CASSQDHRGPNEQYF.

This rearrangement joins TRBV29-1 to TRBJ2-7. Germline V gene sequence: CDR1 SQVTM, CDR2 ANQGSEA. This CDR3 is built from 15 residues. The chain's CDR3 is CSVERRQGTAYEQYF.

The chain is built from TRBV25-1 and TRBJ2-5; TCRdb outputs TRBD2, but without DNA this stays unchecked. The CDR3 has 18 residues. Germline V CDR1 and CDR2: MGHDK, SYGVNS. The CDR3 here is CASSDPKPGLAGGETQYF.

V gene TRBV7-9 combines with J gene TRBJ2-7; TCRdb returns TRBD1, unconfirmable since there is no DNA. The CDR3 totals 13 residues. CDR1 is SEHNR, CDR2 FQNEAQ, per germline (reference sequence). CDR3: CASSPPGGYEQYF.

V is TRBV9 and J is TRBJ2-6; TCRdb reports TRBD1, a call that lacks DNA to check it against. This CDR3 comprises 18 residues. The germline gives CDR1 SGDLS, CDR2 YYNGEE. The CDR3 here is CASSVEAGLDSGANVLTF.

The rearrangement joins TRBV24-1 to TRBJ1-5; TCRdb designates TRBD1, a call that cannot be tested without DNA. Germline V CDR1 and CDR2: KGHDR, SFDVKD. The CDR3 covers 14 residues. CDR3 sequence: CATATGPHNQPQHF.

V and J are TRBV4-1 and TRBJ1-1. This CDR3 spans 17 amino acids. Germline lookup yields CDR1 MGHRA and CDR2 YSYEKL. The CDR3 sequence is CASSPPTDSLMNTEAFF.

This chain joins TRBV6-1 and TRBJ2-3; no DNA is available, so the TRBD2 call from TCRdb remains unchecked. Germline values: CDR1 MNHNS, CDR2 SASEGT. The CDR3 contains 13 residues. The CDR3 spells CASSRLGEDTQYF.

The rearrangement joins TRBV19 to TRBJ2-1. Germline CDR1 and CDR2: LNHDA and SQIVND (reference sequence). The length of the CDR3 is 14 residues. The CDR3 loop is CASGVGSSYNEQFF.

The CDR3 spells CASRPDLNPETQYF. V is TRBV12-3 or TRBV12-4 and J is TRBJ2-5. The CDR3 covers 14 residues.

The V and J genes are TRBV19 and TRBJ2-2. CDR1 is LNHDA and CDR2 is SQIVND in the germline V gene (reference sequence). The CDR3 consists of 13 residues. The CDR3 loop is CASSTTDTGELFF. Full variable domain (outside the CDR3, taken from reference TRBV19 and TRBJ2-2): DGGITQSPKYLFRKEGQNVTLSCEQNLNHDAMYWYRQDPGQGLRLIYYSQIVNDFQKGDIAEGYSVSREKKESFPLTVTSAQKNPTAFYLCASSTTDTGELFFGEGSRLTVL.

This chain links TRBV20-1 with TRBJ2-7. The CDR3 has 14 residues. Germline loops: CDR1 DFQATT, CDR2 SNEGSKA (reference sequence). CDR3: CSARPPEPVYEQYF.

The rearrangement links TRBV27 to TRBJ2-3. CDR1 is MNHEY, CDR2 SMNVEV, per germline (reference sequence). The CDR3 covers 15 residues. CDR3 protein: CASSLSLGNSDTQYF.

The chain has TRBV20-1 and TRBJ1-4; TCRdb gives TRBD1 as the D gene, but with no DNA this cannot be confirmed. Germline CDR1 and CDR2: DFQATT and SNEGSKA (reference sequence). This CDR3 is 14 amino acids long. The CDR3 reads CSAKRQTTNEKLFF.

The rearrangement joins TRBV27 to TRBJ1-1; TCRdb returns TRBD1, unconfirmable since there is no DNA. This CDR3 region has 16 residues. In germline, CDR1 is MNHEY, CDR2 SMNVEV (reference sequence). CDR3: CASKVFTGGMDTEAFF.

This rearrangement joins TRBV25-1 to TRBJ2-4; absent DNA, TCRdb's TRBD2 call cannot be checked. CDR3 size: 16 residues. The germline CDR1 and CDR2 sequences are MGHDK and SYGVNS. CDR3 residues: CASSSPGGLAANIQYF. Full variable domain (rest looked up from reference TRBV25-1 and TRBJ2-4): EADIYQTPRYLVIGTGKKITLECSQTMGHDKMYWYQQDPGMELHLIHYSYGVNSTEKGDLSSESTVSRIRTEHFPLTLESARPSHTSQYLCASSSPGGLAANIQYFGAGTRLSVL.

The chain is built from TRBV7-9 and TRBJ1-2; TCRdb lists TRBD1, though no DNA is available to test this call. Germline lookup yields CDR1 SEHNR and CDR2 FQNEAQ (reference sequence). The CDR3 length is 13 residues. CDR3 residues: CATHGTAIYGYTF.

V and J are TRBV7-9 and TRBJ2-7; TCRdb's assignment of TRBD1 cannot be checked, as there is no DNA. The CDR3 consists of 14 residues. Germline values: CDR1 SEHNR, CDR2 FQNEAQ (reference sequence). The CDR3 is CASSLVVQGYEQYF.

This sequence joins TRBV9 and TRBJ1-2; TCRdb designates TRBD1, a call that cannot be tested without DNA. The CDR3 is 14 residues long. Germline assignment: CDR1 SGDLS and CDR2 YYNGEE. This CDR3 reads CASSPQGIPYGYTF.

The CDR3 spells CASSLNPGQDNEQFF. The chain uses TRBV7-6 and TRBJ2-1; TCRdb's D call, TRBD1, is unchecked because there is no DNA. The CDR3 sequence is 15 residues long. Germline V gene data show CDR1 as SGHVS and CDR2 as FNYEAQ.

The genes are TRBV5-1 and TRBJ1-2; TCRdb reports TRBD1, a call that lacks DNA to check it against. CDR1 is SGHRS, CDR2 YFSETQ, per germline. The CDR3 totals 13 residues. The CDR3 is CASSPGTGLSYTF.